In its sample, the clone carrying this TCR beta chain was seen many times. Its antigen is undetermined. The data were obtained in a study of Graves' ophthalmopathy and Graves' hyperthyroidism. Broader study findings: Blood also harbored most expanded thyroid clonotypes above 0.001 frequency. With just over 70% sensitivity and more than 72% specificity, the model predicted ophthalmopathy progression.

The authors used Ficoll-Paque density gradient centrifugation to separate PBMCs. The input was around 10 ml of fresh peripheral blood. Amplified material comprised TCR beta CDR3 regions derived from RNA transcripts. Following a first-round RT-PCR that used HTBI primers, a second-round multiplex PCR was carried out. TCRdb redid the calling of the multiplex PCR reads with MiXCR, one entry per CDR3 protein. Found here are under 350,000 distinct CDR3 sequences, roughly 15% of them singletons; the top ten hold 9% to 15%. Trimming removed 8 bases at V and 1 base at J, with 18 bases between. The CDR3 is 15 residues long.

J is TRBJ2-7 and V is TRBV12-3 or TRBV12-4; tentatively, D is TRBD2 (6 bases). The specimen was peripheral blood. The TCR was taken from an adult man with Graves' ophthalmopathy. CDR3 sequence (DNA): TGTGCCAGCTCACCACCGGGACTGGCGTCCTACGAGCAGTACTTC. Its translation: CASSPPGLASYEQYF.